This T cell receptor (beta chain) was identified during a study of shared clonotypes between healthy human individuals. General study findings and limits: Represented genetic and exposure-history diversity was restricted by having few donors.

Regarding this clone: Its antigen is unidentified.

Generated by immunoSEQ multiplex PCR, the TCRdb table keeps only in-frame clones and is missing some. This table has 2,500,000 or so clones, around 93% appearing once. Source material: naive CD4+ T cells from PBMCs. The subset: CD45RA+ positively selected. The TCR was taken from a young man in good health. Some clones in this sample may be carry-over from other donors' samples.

CDR3 sequence: CASSLTNPGGDTQYF. The CDR3 region has the DNA TGTGCCAGCAGCTTAACGAACCCTGGCGGGGATACGCAGTATTTT. The rearrangement joins TRBV11-2 to TRBJ2-3, with D tentatively TRBD2 (5 bases). Looked up from germline, CDR1 is SGHAT and CDR2 is FQNNGV. Trimming cost V 2 bases and J 6 bases, with 15 bases left between them. This CDR3 has 15 amino acids.